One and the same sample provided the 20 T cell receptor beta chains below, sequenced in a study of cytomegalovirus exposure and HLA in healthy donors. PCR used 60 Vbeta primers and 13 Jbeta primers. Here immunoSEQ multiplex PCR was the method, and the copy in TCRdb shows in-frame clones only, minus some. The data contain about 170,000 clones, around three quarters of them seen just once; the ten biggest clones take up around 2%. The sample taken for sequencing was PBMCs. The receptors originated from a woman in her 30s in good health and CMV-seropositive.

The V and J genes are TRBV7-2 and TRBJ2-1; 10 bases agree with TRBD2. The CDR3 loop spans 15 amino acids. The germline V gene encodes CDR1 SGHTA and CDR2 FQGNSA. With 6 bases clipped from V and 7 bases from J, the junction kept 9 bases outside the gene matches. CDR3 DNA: TGTGCCAGCAGGGGAGAAGCGGGAGGGAGGAATGAGCAGTTCTTC. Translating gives CASRGEAGGRNEQFF.

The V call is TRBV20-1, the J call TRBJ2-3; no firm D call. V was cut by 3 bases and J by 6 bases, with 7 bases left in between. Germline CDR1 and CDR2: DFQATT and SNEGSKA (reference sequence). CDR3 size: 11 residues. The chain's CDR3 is CSARALDTQYF. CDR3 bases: TGCAGTGCTAGGGCCCTTGATACGCAGTATTTT.

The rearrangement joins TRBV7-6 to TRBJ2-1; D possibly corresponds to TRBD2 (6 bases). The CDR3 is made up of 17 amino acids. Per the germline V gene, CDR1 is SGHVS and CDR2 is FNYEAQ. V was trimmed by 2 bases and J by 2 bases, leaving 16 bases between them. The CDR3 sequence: CASSLNQAGLAYNEQFF. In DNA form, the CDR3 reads TGTGCCAGCAGCTTAAATCAGGCGGGGCTAGCCTACAATGAGCAGTTCTTC.

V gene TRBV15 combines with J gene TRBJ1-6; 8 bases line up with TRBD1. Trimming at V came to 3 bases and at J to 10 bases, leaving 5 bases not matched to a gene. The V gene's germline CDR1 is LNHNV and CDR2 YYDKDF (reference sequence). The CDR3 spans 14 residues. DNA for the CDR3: TGTGCCACCAGCAGGGACAGGGCCTGGTCACCCCTCCACTTT. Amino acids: CATSRDRAWSPLHF. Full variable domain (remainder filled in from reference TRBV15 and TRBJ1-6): DAMVIQNPRYQVTQFGKPVTLSCSQTLNHNVMYWYQQKSSQAPKLLFHYYDKDFNNEADTPDNFQSRRPNTSFCFLDIRSPGLGDTAMYLCATSRDRAWSPLHFGNGTRLTVT.

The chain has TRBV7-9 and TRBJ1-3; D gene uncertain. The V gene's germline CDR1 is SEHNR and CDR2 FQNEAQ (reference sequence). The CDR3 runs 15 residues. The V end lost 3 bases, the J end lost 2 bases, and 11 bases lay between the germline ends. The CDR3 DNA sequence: TGTGCCAGCAGCTTTAGCCTGGAGGCTGGAAACACCATATATTTT. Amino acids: CASSFSLEAGNTIYF.

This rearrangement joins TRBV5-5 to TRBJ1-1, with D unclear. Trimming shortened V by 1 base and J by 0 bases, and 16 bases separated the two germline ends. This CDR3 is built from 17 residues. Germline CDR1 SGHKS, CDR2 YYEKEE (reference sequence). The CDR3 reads CASSLFVGPTLNTEAFF. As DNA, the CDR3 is TGTGCCAGCAGCTTGTTCGTTGGGCCGACCCTGAACACTGAAGCTTTCTTT. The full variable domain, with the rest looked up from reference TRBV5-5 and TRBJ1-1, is DAGVTQSPTHLIKTRGQQVTLRCSPISGHKSVSWYQQVLGQGPQFIFQYYEKEERGRGNFPDRFSARQFPNYSSELNVNALLLGDSALYLCASSLFVGPTLNTEAFFGQGTRLTVV.

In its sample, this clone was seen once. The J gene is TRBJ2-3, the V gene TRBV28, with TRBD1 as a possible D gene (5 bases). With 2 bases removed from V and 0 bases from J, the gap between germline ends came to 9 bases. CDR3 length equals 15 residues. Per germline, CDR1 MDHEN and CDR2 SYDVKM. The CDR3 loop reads CASSLAGSSTDTQYF. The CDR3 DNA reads TGTGCCAGCAGTTTAGCAGGGTCGAGCACAGATACGCAGTATTTT.

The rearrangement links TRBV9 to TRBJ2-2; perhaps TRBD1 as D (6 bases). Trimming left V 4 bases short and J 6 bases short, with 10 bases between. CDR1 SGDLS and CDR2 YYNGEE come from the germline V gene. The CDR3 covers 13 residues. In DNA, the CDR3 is TGTGCCAGCAGCCTGGGGGCGGCCGGGGAGCTGTTTTTT. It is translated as CASSLGAAGELFF. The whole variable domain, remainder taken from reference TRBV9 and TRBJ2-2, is DSGVTQTPKHLITATGQRVTLRCSPRSGDLSVYWYQQSLDQGLQFLIQYYNGEERAKGNILERFSAQQFPDLHSELNLSSLELGDSALYFCASSLGAAGELFFGEGSRLTVL.

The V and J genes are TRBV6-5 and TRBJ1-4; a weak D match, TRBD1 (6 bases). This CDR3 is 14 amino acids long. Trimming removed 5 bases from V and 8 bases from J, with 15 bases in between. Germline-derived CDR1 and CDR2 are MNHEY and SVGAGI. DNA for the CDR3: TGTGCCAGCAGTATTAACAGGGTGAGAGAAAAACTGTTTTTT. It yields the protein CASSINRVREKLFF.

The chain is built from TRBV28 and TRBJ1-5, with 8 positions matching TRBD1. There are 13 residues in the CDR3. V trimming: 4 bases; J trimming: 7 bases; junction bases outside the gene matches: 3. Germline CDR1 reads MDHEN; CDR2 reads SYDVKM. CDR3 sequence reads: CASSSGQGQPQHF. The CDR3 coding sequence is TGTGCCAGCAGTTCAGGACAGGGCCAGCCCCAGCATTTT.

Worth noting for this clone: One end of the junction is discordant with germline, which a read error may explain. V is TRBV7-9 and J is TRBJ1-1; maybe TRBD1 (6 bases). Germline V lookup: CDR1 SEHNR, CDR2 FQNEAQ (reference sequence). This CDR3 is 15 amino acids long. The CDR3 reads CSSSLKGGLDTEAFF. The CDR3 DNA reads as TGTTCCAGCAGCTTAAAGGGGGGGCTGGACACTGAAGCTTTCTTT.

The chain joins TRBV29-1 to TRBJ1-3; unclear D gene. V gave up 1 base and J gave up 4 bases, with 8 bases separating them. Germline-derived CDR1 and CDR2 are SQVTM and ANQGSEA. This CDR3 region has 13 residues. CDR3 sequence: CSVEVQQGNTIYF. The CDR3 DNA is TGCAGCGTTGAAGTCCAACAGGGAAACACCATATATTTT.

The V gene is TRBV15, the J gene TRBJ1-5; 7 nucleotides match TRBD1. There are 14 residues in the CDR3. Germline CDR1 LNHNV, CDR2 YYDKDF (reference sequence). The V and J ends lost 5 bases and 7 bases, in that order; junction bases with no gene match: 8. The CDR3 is CATSFRQGGQPQHF. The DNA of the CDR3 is TGTGCCACCAGCTTCCGACAGGGAGGCCAGCCCCAGCATTTT.

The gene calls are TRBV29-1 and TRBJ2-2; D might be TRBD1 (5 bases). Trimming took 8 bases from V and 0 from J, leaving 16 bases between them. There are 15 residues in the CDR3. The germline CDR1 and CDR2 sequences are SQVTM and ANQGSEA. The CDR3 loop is CSYSGETANTGELFF. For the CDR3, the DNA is TGCAGCTACTCCGGAGAGACAGCGAACACCGGGGAGCTGTTTTTT.

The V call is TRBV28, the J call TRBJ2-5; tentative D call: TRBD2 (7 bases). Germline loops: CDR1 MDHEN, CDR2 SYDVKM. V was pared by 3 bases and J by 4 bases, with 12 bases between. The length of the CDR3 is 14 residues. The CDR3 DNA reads TGTGCCAGCAGTTTGGGGGGGCCCACAGAGACCCAGTACTTC. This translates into CASSLGGPTETQYF.

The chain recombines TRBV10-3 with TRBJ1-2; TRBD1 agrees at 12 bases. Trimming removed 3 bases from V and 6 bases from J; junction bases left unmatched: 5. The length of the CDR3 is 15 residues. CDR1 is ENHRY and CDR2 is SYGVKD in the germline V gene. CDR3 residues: CAISESGQGADGYTF. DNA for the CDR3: TGTGCCATCAGTGAATCGGGACAGGGGGCAGATGGCTACACCTTC.

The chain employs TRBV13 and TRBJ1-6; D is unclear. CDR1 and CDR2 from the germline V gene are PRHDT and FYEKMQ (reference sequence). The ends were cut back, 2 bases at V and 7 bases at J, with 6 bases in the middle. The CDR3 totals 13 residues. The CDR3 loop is CASSLFGNSPLHF. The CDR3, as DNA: TGTGCCAGCAGCTTATTCGGGAATTCACCCCTCCACTTT. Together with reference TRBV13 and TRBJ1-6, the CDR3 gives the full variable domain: AAGVIQSPRHLIKEKRETATLKCYPIPRHDTVYWYQQGPGQDPQFLISFYEKMQSDKGSIPDRFSAQQFSDYHSELNMSSLELGDSALYFCASSLFGNSPLHFGNGTRLTVT.

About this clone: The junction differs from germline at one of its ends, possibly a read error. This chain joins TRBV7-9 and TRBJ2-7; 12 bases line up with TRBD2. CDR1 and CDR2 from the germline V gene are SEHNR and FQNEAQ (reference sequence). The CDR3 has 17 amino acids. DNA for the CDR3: TGTTCCAGCAGCTTAGCCCTGACTAGCGGGGGCGCCTACGAGCAGTACTTC. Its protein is CSSSLALTSGGAYEQYF.

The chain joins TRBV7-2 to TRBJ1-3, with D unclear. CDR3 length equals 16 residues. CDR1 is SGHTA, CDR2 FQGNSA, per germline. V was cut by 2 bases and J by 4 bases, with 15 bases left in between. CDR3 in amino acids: CASSLLTQPSGNTIYF. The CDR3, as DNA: TGTGCCAGCAGCTTACTTACACAGCCATCGGGAAACACCATATATTTT.

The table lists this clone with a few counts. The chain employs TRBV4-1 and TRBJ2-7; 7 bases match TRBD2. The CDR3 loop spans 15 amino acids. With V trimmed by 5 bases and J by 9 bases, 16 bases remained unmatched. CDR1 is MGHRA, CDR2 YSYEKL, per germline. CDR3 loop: CASSFSTGDSSGQYF. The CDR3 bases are TGCGCCAGCAGCTTCTCTACGGGAGACTCTAGCGGGCAGTACTTC.